A selection of T cell receptor beta chains follows, all from one sample in a study of PD-L1 blockade in urothelial cancer. Only in-frame clones appear in the TCRdb table, and some are missing; sequencing was by immunoSEQ multiplex PCR. In the table there are some 80,000 clones, about 85% of which are singletons. Here the sequenced sample was PBMCs, taken around atezolizumab (anti-PD-L1) treatment. The receptors come from a man aged 40-49 years with urothelial cancer. Each CDR3 is given with its conserved first and last residue. Fields, in order: J gene, D gene, V gene, clone size, CDR3 DNA, CDR3 protein. D genes are given only for firm matches. A clone size is listed for some rows: how often the clone was seen (once, few, many), or a class if it is expanded.

TRBJ2-5	NA	TRBV18	few	TGTGCCAGCTCACCGGGGGGAGTAATGGAGACCCAGTACTTC	CASSPGGVMETQYF
TRBJ2-1	NA	TRBV19	NA	TGTGCCAGTAGTATAGATAGGCTAGCAAAAGAGCAGTTCTTC	CASSIDRLAKEQFF
TRBJ2-3	NA	TRBV30	NA	TGTGCCTGGAGTAAGGGGGTCACAGATACGCAGTATTTT	CAWSKGVTDTQYF
TRBJ2-5	NA	TRBV6-5	NA	TGTGCCAGCAGTTACCGCGGAGGTAGCGCGGAGACCCAGTACTTC	CASSYRGGSAETQYF
TRBJ2-1	NA	TRBV28	NA	TGTGCCAGCAGTTCATTAGCAGGGCAGGGCTATGAGCAGTTCTTC	CASSSLAGQGYEQFF
TRBJ1-5	NA	TRBV27	many	TGTGCCAGCACCAAAGTTCGCGGGCATCAGCCCCAGCATTTT	CASTKVRGHQPQHF
TRBJ2-3	TRBD2	TRBV5-4	NA	TGTGCCAGCACAGACCCCGCTAGCGGGAGCTCGCAGTATTTT	CASTDPASGSSQYF
TRBJ2-7	TRBD1	TRBV28	once	TGTGCCAGCAGTATCTCTAGGACAGGGTCCGAGCAGTACTTC	CASSISRTGSEQYF
TRBJ1-2	NA	TRBV5-1	NA	TGCGCCAGCAGCTTGGTTTTGGCAAATGGCTACACCTTC	CASSLVLANGYTF
TRBJ1-1	TRBD1	TRBV6-5	NA	TGTGCCAGCAGTACCCTGACAGGGGCGAACACTGAAGCTTTCTTT	CASSTLTGANTEAFF
TRBJ1-5	NA	TRBV2	NA	TGTGCCAGCAGTCAGGCGGGGGCCATCTATCAGCCCCAGCATTTT	CASSQAGAIYQPQHF
TRBJ2-7	NA	TRBV9	few	TGTGCCAGCAGCGTAGACGGAGCATGGAACTCCTACGAGCAGTACTTC	CASSVDGAWNSYEQYF
TRBJ2-7	NA	TRBV9	NA	TGTGCCAGCAGCTATTCCGCGGGACAGCCCTACGAGCAGTACTTC	CASSYSAGQPYEQYF
TRBJ1-1	TRBD1	TRBV11-3	NA	TGTGCCAGCAGCTGGGACAGGGACACTGAAGCTTTCTTT	CASSWDRDTEAFF
TRBJ2-2	NA	TRBV29-1	once	TGCAGCGTTGTCTCTCGAGGGGGAACGGGACCCGCCGGGGAGCTGTTTTTT	CSVVSRGGTGPAGELFF
TRBJ1-4	NA	TRBV28	NA	TGTGCCAGCAGTTTTCAGTTGCCCAGGGAAAAACTGTTTTTT	CASSFQLPREKLFF
TRBJ2-1	NA	TRBV15	NA	TGTGCCACCAGCAGAGGCGGGGGCTTTTACAATGAGCAGTTCTTC	CATSRGGGFYNEQFF